This is a list of T cell receptor beta chains from one sample in a study of cytomegalovirus exposure and HLA in healthy donors. Only in-frame clones appear in the TCRdb table, and some are missing; sequencing was by immunoSEQ multiplex PCR. The sample carries 75,000 or so clones, over 50% recorded once. The sequencing input was PBMCs. These receptor sequences come from a man aged 40-49 years in good health and CMV-seropositive. The CDR3 runs from the conserved cysteine through the conserved F or W. The order of the fields is D gene, clone size, V gene, J gene, CDR3 protein, CDR3 DNA. A D gene is named only where the DNA matches it firmly. For some rows the clone size is stated as once, few or many, or as a class when expanded; others skip it.

.,.,TRBV20-1,TRBJ2-5,CSALQETQYF,TGCAGTGCTCTCCAAGAGACCCAGTACTTC
.,few,TRBV19,TRBJ2-6,CASRSLPSGANVLTF,TGTGCCAGTAGGTCTCTCCCCTCTGGGGCCAACGTCCTGACTTTC
TRBD2,.,TRBV7-6,TRBJ2-7,CASSSLAGGLYEQYF,TGTGCCAGCAGCTCTTTAGCGGGGGGGCTTTACGAGCAGTACTTC
TRBD1,.,TRBV5-5,TRBJ2-7,CASSVGQATYEQYF,TGTGCCAGCAGCGTGGGACAGGCCACCTACGAGCAGTACTTC
.,.,TRBV10-3,TRBJ1-2,CAISESTGNYGYTF,TGTGCCATCAGTGAGTCTACGGGGAACTATGGCTACACCTTC
TRBD1,.,TRBV5-6,TRBJ1-3,CASSFGTGAGNTIYF,TGTGCCAGCAGCTTCGGGACAGGGGCCGGAAACACCATATATTTT
.,.,TRBV6-1,TRBJ1-5,CASSAPRGFRGNQPQHF,TGTGCCAGCAGTGCTCCACGGGGGTTTCGGGGCAATCAGCCCCAGCATTTT
.,.,TRBV11-2,TRBJ1-2,CASSLDRTRGYTF,TGTGCCAGCAGCTTAGATCGAACGCGGGGCTACACCTTC
.,.,TRBV5-1,TRBJ1-1,CASTYDSNTEAFF,TGCGCCAGCACCTATGACTCTAACACTGAAGCTTTCTTT
.,.,TRBV6-1,TRBJ1-4,CASSEGTALGGEKLFF,TGTGCCAGCAGTGAAGGCACGGCACTGGGGGGAGAAAAACTGTTTTTT
.,.,TRBV7-8,TRBJ2-7,CASSLGVIRVSGVPYEQYF,TGTGCCAGCAGCTTAGGAGTAATTCGAGTCTCGGGGGTCCCCTACGAGCAGTACTTC
.,.,TRBV4-1,TRBJ2-3,CASSSSEGDTQYF,TGCGCCAGCAGCTCCAGCGAGGGAGATACGCAGTATTTT
TRBD1,.,TRBV2,TRBJ1-2,CASRTGGRGYTF,TGTGCCAGCAGGACAGGGGGCCGGGGCTACACCTTC
TRBD2,.,TRBV4-1,TRBJ2-3,CASSQDTHLRGESTDTQYF,TGCGCCAGCAGCCAAGACACCCATTTACGGGGGGAGAGCACAGATACGCAGTATTTT
.,.,TRBV6-5,TRBJ1-1,CASIGLGGTEAFF,TGTGCCAGCATCGGACTGGGGGGAACTGAAGCTTTCTTT
.,once,TRBV6-1,TRBJ2-3,CALRTRGRTDTQYF,TGTGCCCTTAGGACTCGCGGCCGCACAGATACGCAGTATTTT
TRBD2,.,TRBV7-2,TRBJ2-3,CASSSTSGGAKKYF,TGTGCCAGCAGCTCGACTAGCGGGGGGGCCAAGAAGTATTTT
.,.,TRBV27,TRBJ1-2,CASSLSSGDGYTF,TGTGCCAGCAGTTTATCATCCGGGGATGGCTACACCTTC
.,.,TRBV28,TRBJ2-1,CAIHKSGVNEQFF,TGTGCCATACACAAGTCGGGGGTCAATGAGCAGTTCTTC
TRBD1,once,TRBV28,TRBJ2-7,CASSLSGQHAYEQYF,TGTGCCAGCAGTTTATCGGGACAGCATGCCTACGAGCAGTACTTC
.,.,TRBV6-5,TRBJ2-6,CASSSESNVLTF,TGTGCCAGCAGTTCGGAGTCCAACGTCCTGACTTTC
TRBD1,.,TRBV19,TRBJ1-5,CASHDRGSNQPQHF,TGTGCCAGTCACGACAGGGGTAGCAATCAGCCCCAGCATTTT
.,few,TRBV7-2,TRBJ2-5,CASSPSSGYQETQYF,TGTGCCAGCAGCCCTAGTTCGGGGTACCAAGAGACCCAGTACTTC
.,.,TRBV5-8,TRBJ2-1,CASSLGTVYNEQFF,TGTGCCAGCAGCTTGGGGACAGTCTACAATGAGCAGTTCTTC
.,.,TRBV9,TRBJ2-3,CASSAQDYTDTQYF,TGTGCCAGCAGCGCCCAGGACTACACAGATACGCAGTATTTT
.,.,TRBV4-2,TRBJ2-3,CASSQESATDTQYF,TGTGCCAGCAGCCAAGAATCAGCGACAGATACGCAGTATTTT
TRBD1,.,TRBV10-3,TRBJ1-2,CAIPGGEWGYTF,TGTGCCATCCCAGGGGGCGAGTGGGGCTACACCTTC
.,.,TRBV19,TRBJ2-2,CASSIDPLQVSGTGELFF,TGTGCCAGTAGTATAGACCCCCTCCAGGTCTCGGGGACCGGGGAGCTGTTTTTT
.,few,TRBV6-5,TRBJ2-2,CASSGAENTGELFF,TGTGCCAGCAGTGGAGCGGAGAACACCGGGGAGCTGTTTTTT
TRBD1,.,TRBV7-3,TRBJ2-3,CASSLTGALTDTQYF,TGTGCCAGCAGCCTGACAGGGGCTTTAACAGATACGCAGTATTTT
.,.,TRBV5-6,TRBJ1-2,CASSVEDSANYGYTF,TGTGCCAGCAGCGTAGAGGACAGCGCTAACTATGGCTACACCTTC
.,few,TRBV10-2,TRBJ1-1,CASSESAEPEAFF,TGCGCCAGCAGTGAAAGCGCGGAACCCGAAGCTTTCTTT
.,medium-sized,TRBV7-8,TRBJ2-2,CASSQGRGTELFF,TGTGCCAGCAGCCAAGGCCGGGGAACGGAGCTGTTTTTT
.,few,TRBV9,TRBJ2-7,CASSGQSYEQYF,TGTGCCAGCAGTGGACAGTCCTACGAGCAGTACTTC
.,.,TRBV5-1,TRBJ2-2,CASSLVEGPNTGELFF,TGCGCCAGCAGCTTGGTGGAGGGGCCGAACACCGGGGAGCTGTTTTTT
TRBD1,.,TRBV11-3,TRBJ2-7,CASSLGRSGGYEQYF,TGTGCCAGCAGCTTAGGAAGGTCAGGGGGCTACGAGCAGTACTTC
TRBD2,.,TRBV11-3,TRBJ2-7,CASSLEMASGGVHEQYF,TGTGCCAGCAGCTTAGAGATGGCTAGCGGGGGAGTCCACGAGCAGTACTTC
TRBD2,.,TRBV14,TRBJ2-5,CASSPPGLVVPQHF,TGTGCCAGCAGCCCACCGGGACTAGTCGTCCCCCAGCACTTC
TRBD1,few,TRBV19,TRBJ2-2,CASEIGAGGSTTGELFF,TGTGCCAGCGAGATAGGGGCAGGGGGCTCCACCACCGGGGAGCTGTTTTTT
.,.,TRBV6-5,TRBJ1-5,CASSYQPGSNQPQHF,TGTGCCAGCAGTTATCAACCGGGAAGCAATCAGCCCCAGCATTTT
TRBD2,.,TRBV15,TRBJ2-7,CATSGARGGYEQYF,TGTGCCACCAGCGGAGCTCGCGGGGGCTACGAGCAGTACTTC
TRBD1,once,TRBV4-3,TRBJ2-3,CASSQAGQATDTQYF,TGCGCCAGCAGCCAGGCGGGACAGGCCACAGATACGCAGTATTTT
TRBD1,.,TRBV4-3,TRBJ1-4,CASSQDLRGPREKLFF,TGCGCCAGCAGCCAAGATCTGAGGGGGCCTCGGGAAAAACTGTTTTTT
.,.,TRBV9,TRBJ1-1,CASSVDGGDTEAFF,TGTGCCAGCAGCGTAGATGGGGGCGACACTGAAGCTTTCTTT
TRBD1,.,TRBV5-1,TRBJ2-1,CASSLGGTEYNEQFF,TGCGCCAGCAGCTTGGGTGGGACAGAGTACAATGAGCAGTTCTTC
.,.,TRBV2,TRBJ1-5,CASSDDIGDNQPQHF,TGTGCCAGCAGTGATGACATCGGGGACAATCAGCCCCAGCATTTT
.,few,TRBV2,TRBJ2-7,CASTRYEQYF,TGTGCCAGCACACGTTACGAGCAGTACTTC
.,.,TRBV6-5,TRBJ1-2,CASRTGRNYGYTF,TGTGCCAGCAGAACAGGGAGAAACTATGGCTACACCTTC
TRBD1,few,TRBV30,TRBJ1-1,CAGNQGGRTEAFF,TGTGCCGGCAATCAGGGGGGCAGGACTGAAGCTTTCTTT
TRBD1,.,TRBV7-2,TRBJ1-2,CASSFGTGGSRGYTF,TGTGCCAGCAGCTTCGGGACAGGGGGTTCGCGGGGCTACACCTTC
.,.,TRBV27,TRBJ2-2,CASSPQTGNTGELFF,TGTGCCAGCAGTCCCCAGACGGGAAACACCGGGGAGCTGTTTTTT
TRBD1,.,TRBV6-1,TRBJ2-1,CASSPGQGAAYEQFF,TGTGCCAGCAGTCCCGGACAGGGGGCGGCCTATGAGCAGTTCTTC